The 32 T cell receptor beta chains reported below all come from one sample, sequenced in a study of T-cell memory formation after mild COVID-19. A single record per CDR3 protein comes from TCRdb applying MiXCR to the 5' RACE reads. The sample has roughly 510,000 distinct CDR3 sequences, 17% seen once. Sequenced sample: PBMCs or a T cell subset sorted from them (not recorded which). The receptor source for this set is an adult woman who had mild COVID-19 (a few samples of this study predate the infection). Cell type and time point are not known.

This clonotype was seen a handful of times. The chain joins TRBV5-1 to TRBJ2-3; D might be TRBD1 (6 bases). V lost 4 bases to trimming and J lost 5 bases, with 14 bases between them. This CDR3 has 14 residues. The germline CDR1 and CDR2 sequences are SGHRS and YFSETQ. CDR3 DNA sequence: TGCGCCAGCAGCCCCCGGGCCAGGGGAGATACGCAGTATTTT. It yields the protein CASSPRARGDTQYF.

The CDR3 sequence is CATSDLPGQGTYEQYF. CDR3 coding DNA: TGTGCCACCAGTGATCTACCGGGACAGGGCACCTACGAGCAGTACTTC. The chain uses TRBV24-1 and TRBJ2-7, with 9 positions matching TRBD1. Per germline, CDR1 KGHDR and CDR2 SFDVKD. There are 16 residues in the CDR3. After removal of 3 bases from V and 2 bases from J, the junction contained 7 bases not matched to a gene.

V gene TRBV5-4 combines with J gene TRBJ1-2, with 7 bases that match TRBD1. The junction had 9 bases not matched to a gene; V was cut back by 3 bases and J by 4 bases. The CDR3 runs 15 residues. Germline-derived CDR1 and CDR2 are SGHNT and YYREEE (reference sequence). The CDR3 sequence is CASSSGGPLVYGYTF. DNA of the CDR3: TGTGCCAGCAGCTCAGGGGGACCGCTAGTCTATGGCTACACCTTC.

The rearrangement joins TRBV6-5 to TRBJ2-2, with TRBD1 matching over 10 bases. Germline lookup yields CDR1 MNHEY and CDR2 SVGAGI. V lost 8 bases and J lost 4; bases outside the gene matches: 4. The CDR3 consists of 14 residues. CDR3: CASGGQGSTGELFF. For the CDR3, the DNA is TGTGCCAGCGGGGGACAGGGGAGCACCGGGGAGCTGTTTTTT.

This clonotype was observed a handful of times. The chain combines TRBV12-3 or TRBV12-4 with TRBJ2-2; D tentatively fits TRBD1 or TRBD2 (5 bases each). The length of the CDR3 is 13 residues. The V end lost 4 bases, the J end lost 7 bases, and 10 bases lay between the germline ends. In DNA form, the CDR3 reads TGTGCCAGCAGTTCAAGGGACGGCGGGGAGCTGTTTTTT. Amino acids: CASSSRDGGELFF.

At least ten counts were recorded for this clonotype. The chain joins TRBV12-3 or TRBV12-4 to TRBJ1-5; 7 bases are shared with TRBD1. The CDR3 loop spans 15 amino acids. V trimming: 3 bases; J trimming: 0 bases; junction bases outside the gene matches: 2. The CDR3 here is CASSLGDSSNQPQHF. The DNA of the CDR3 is TGTGCCAGCAGTTTGGGGGACAGTAGCAATCAGCCCCAGCATTTT.

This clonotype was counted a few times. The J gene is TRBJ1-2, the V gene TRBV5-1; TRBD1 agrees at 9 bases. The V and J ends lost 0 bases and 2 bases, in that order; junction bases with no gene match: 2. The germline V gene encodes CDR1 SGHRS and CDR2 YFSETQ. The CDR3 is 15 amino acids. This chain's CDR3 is CASSLVQGANYGYTF. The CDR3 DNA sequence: TGCGCCAGCAGCTTGGTACAGGGGGCCAACTATGGCTACACCTTC. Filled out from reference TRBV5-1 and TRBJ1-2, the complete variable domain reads KAGVTQTPRYLIKTRGQQVTLSCSPISGHRSVSWYQQTPGQGLQFLFEYFSETQRNKGNFPGRFSGRQFSNSRSEMNVSTLELGDSALYLCASSLVQGANYGYTFGSGTRLTVV.

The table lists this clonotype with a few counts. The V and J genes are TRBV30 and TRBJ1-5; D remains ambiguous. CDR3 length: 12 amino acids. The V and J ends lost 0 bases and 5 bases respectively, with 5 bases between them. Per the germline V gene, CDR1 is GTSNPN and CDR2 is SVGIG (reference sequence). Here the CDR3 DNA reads TGTGCCTGGAGTGTCAGTTATCAGCCCCAGCATTTT. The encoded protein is CAWSVSYQPQHF.

The CDR3: CSVGNSGNTIYF. The CDR3 DNA reads TGCAGTGTCGGAAACTCTGGAAACACCATATATTTT. J is TRBJ1-3 and V is TRBV20-1; D is uncertain. Deletions cut 7 bases from V and 0 bases from J, with 7 bases between. The CDR3 contains 12 residues. Germline CDR1 DFQATT, CDR2 SNEGSKA (reference sequence).

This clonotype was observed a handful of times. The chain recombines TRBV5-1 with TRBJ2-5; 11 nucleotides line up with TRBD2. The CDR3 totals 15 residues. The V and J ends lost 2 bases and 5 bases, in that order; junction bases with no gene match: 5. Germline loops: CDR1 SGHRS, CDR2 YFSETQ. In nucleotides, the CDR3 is TGCGCCAGCAGCTTTACGACTAGCGGGGCCGAGACCCAGTACTTC. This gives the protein CASSFTTSGAETQYF.

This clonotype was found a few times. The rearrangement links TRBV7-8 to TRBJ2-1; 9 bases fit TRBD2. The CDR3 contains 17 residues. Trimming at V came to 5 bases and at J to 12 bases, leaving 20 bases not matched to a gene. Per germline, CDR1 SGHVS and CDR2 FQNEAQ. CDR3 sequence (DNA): TGTGCCAGCAGCCCACATCGCGGGACTAGCAAGGGGGATGCGCAGTTCTTC. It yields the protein CASSPHRGTSKGDAQFF. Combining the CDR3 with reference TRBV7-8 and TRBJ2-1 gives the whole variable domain GAGVSQSPRYKVAKRGQDVALRCDPISGHVSLFWYQQALGQGPEFLTYFQNEAQLDKSGLPSDRFFAERPEGSVSTLKIQRTQQEDSAVYLCASSPHRGTSKGDAQFFGPGTRLTVL.

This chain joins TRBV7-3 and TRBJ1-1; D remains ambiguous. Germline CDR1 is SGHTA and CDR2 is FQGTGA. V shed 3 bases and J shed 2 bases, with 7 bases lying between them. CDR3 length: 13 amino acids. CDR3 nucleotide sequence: TGTGCCAGCAGCTTTACATATAACACTGAAGCTTTCTTT. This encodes CASSFTYNTEAFF.

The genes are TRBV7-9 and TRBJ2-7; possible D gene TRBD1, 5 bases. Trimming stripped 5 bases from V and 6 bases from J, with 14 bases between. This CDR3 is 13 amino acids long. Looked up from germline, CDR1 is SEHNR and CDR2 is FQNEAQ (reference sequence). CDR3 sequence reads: CASSPQGASEQYF. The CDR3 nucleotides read TGTGCCAGCAGCCCCCAAGGGGCCAGCGAGCAGTACTTC. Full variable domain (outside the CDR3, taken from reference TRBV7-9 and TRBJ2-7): DTGVSQNPRHKITKRGQNVTFRCDPISEHNRLYWYRQTLGQGPEFLTYFQNEAQLEKSRLLSDRFSAERPKGSFSTLEIQRTEQGDSAMYLCASSPQGASEQYFGPGTRLTVT.

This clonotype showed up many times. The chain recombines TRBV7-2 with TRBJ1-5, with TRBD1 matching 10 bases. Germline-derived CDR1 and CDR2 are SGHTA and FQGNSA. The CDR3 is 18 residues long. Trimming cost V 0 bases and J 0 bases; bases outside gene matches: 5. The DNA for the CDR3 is TGTGCCAGCAGCTTAGCGTTGACAGGGGGCAATAGCAATCAGCCCCAGCATTTT. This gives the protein CASSLALTGGNSNQPQHF. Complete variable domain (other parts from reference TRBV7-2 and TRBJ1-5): GAGVSQSPSNKVTEKGKDVELRCDPISGHTALYWYRQSLGQGLEFLIYFQGNSAPDKSGLPSDRFSAERTGGSVSTLTIQRTQQEDSAVYLCASSLALTGGNSNQPQHFGDGTRLSIL.

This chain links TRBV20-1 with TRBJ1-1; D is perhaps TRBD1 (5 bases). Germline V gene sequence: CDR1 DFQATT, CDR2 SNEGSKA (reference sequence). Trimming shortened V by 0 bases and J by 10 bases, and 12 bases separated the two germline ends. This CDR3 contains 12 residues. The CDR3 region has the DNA TGCAGTGCTAGAGATCCGGGGGGGTCAGCTTTCTTT. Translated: CSARDPGGSAFF.

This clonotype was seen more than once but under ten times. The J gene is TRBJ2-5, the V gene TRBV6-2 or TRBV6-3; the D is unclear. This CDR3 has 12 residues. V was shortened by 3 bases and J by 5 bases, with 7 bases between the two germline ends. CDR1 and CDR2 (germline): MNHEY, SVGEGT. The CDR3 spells CASSYTRETQYF. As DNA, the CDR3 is TGTGCCAGCAGTTATACGCGGGAGACCCAGTACTTC.

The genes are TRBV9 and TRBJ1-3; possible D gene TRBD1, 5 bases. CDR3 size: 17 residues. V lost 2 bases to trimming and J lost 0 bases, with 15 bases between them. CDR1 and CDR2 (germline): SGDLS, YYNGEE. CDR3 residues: CASSVLVQGRSGNTIYF. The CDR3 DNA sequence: TGTGCCAGCAGCGTCCTCGTTCAGGGCCGCTCTGGAAACACCATATATTTT.

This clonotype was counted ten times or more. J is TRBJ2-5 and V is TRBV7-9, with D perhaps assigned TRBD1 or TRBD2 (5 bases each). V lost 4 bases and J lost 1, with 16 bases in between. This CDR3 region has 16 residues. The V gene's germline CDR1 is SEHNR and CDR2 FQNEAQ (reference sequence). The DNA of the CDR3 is TGTGCCAGCAGCTCGCCCGGGACCAAATTCCAAGAGACCCAGTACTTC. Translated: CASSSPGTKFQETQYF.

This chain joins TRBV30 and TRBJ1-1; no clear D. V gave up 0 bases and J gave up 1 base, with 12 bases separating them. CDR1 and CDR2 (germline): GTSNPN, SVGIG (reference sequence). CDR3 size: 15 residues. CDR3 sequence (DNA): TGTGCCTGGAGTGTAGAGGTGATCGGGAACACTGAAGCTTTCTTT. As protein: CAWSVEVIGNTEAFF. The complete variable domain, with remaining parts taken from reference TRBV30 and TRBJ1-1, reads SQTIHQWPATLVQPVGSPLSLECTVEGTSNPNLYWYRQAAGRGLQLLFYSVGIGQISSEVPQNLSASRPQDRQFILSSKKLLLSDSGFYLCAWSVEVIGNTEAFFGQGTRLTVV.

The DNA for the CDR3 is TGCGCCAGCAGCCAAAGGGACTACCTTTCAGATACGCAGTATTTT. Amino acids: CASSQRDYLSDTQYF. The chain couples TRBV4-1 to TRBJ2-3, with TRBD2 matching 7 bases. Trimming at V came to 2 bases and at J to 4 bases, leaving 6 bases not matched to a gene. Germline V CDR1 and CDR2: MGHRA, YSYEKL. The CDR3 runs to 15 residues.

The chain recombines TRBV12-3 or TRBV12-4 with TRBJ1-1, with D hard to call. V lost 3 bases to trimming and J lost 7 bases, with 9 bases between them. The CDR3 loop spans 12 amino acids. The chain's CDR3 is CASSFFPREAFF. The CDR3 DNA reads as TGTGCCAGCAGTTTTTTTCCCCGTGAAGCTTTCTTT.

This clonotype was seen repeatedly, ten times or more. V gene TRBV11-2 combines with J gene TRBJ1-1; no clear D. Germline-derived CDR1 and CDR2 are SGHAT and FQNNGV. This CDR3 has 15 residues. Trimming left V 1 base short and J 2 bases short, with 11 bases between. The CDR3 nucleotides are TGTGCCAGCAGCTTAGCGTCAGAGGCCAACACTGAAGCTTTCTTT. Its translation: CASSLASEANTEAFF.

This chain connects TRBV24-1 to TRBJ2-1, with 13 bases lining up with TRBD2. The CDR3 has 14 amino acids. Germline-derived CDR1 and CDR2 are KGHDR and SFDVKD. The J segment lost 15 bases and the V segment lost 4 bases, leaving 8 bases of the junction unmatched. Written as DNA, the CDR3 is TGTGCCACCAGTGACCAAACTAGCGGGAGGGCCCGGTTCTTC. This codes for CATSDQTSGRARFF.

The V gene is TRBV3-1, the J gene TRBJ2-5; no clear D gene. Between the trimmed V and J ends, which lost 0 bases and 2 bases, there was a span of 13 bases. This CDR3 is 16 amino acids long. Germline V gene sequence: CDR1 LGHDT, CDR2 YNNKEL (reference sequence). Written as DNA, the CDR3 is TGTGCCAGCAGCCAAGAGGGCTCTTATTATCAAGAGACCCAGTACTTC. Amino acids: CASSQEGSYYQETQYF.

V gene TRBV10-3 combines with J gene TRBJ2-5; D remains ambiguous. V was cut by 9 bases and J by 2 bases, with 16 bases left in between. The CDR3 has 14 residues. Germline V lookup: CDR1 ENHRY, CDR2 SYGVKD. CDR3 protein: CAMSPLLSQETQYF. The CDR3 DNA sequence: TGTGCCATGAGCCCCCTCCTTTCTCAAGAGACCCAGTACTTC.

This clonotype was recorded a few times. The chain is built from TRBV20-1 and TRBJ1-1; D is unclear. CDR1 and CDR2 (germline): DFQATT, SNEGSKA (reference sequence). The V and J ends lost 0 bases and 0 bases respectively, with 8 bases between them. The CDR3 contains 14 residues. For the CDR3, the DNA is TGCAGTGCTAGAGATGGCGGATTGAACACTGAAGCTTTCTTT. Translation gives CSARDGGLNTEAFF.

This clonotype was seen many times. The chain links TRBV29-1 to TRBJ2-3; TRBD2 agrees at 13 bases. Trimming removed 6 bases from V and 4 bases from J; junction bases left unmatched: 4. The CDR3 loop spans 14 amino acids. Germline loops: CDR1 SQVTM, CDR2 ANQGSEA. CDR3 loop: CSVELAGGPDTQYF. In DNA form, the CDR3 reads TGCAGCGTCGAACTAGCGGGAGGGCCAGATACGCAGTATTTT.

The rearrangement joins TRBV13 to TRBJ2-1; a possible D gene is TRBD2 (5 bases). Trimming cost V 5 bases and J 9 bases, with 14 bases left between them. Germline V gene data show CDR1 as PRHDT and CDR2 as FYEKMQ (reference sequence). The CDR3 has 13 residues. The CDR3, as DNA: TGTGCCAGCAGCCCTACATCGGGGTCTGAGCAGTTCTTC. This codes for CASSPTSGSEQFF.

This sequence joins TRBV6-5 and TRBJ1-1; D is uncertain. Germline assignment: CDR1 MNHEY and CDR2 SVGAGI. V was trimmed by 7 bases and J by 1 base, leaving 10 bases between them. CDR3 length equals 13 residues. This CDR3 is CASKKWKNTEAFF. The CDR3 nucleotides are TGTGCCAGCAAAAAGTGGAAGAACACTGAAGCTTTCTTT.

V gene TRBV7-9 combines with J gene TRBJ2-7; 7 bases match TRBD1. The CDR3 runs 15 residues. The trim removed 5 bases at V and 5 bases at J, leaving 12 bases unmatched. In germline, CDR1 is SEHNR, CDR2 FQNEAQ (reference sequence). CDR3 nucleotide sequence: TGTGCCAGCAGCCTTGCCGGGACAGCCTACAACGAGCAGTACTTC. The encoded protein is CASSLAGTAYNEQYF.

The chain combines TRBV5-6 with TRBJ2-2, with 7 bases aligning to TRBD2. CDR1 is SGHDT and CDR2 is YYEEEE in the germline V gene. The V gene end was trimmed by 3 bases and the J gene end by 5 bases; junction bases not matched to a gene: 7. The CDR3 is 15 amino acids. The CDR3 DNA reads TGTGCCAGCAGCTACGGGATCGGGAGGACCGGGGAGCTGTTTTTT. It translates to CASSYGIGRTGELFF.

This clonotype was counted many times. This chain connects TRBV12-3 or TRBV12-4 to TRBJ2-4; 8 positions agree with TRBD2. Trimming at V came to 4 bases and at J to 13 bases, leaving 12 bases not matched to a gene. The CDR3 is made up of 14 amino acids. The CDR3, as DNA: TGTGCCAGCAGTTCCCCTCCAGCGGGGGCCCTCCAGTACTTC. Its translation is CASSSPPAGALQYF.